This entry concerns a single T cell receptor beta chain. The data derive from a study of cytomegalovirus exposure and HLA in healthy donors. Germline V gene data show CDR1 as MNHEY and CDR2 as SVGAGI. J was trimmed by 5 bases and V by 7 bases; bases with no gene match: 9. The CDR3 extends over 15 amino acids. PCR involved 60 Vbeta and 13 Jbeta primers. The table came from immunoSEQ multiplex PCR; TCRdb's copy has only in-frame clones and leaves some out. The data contain 130,000 or so clones, about 74% of them seen just once; the ten biggest clones take up 0.75% to 0.95%. The chain links TRBV6-5 to TRBJ2-1; TRBD1 matches at 9 bases. Material: PBMCs. The clonotype was recovered from a woman aged 55-70 years in good health and CMV-seronegative. CDR3 sequence reads: CASTTAGTGNNEQFF. The DNA for the CDR3 is TGTGCCAGCACAACCGCCGGGACAGGGAACAATGAGCAGTTCTTC.